This T cell receptor (beta chain) originates from a study of blood T cell repertoires in COVID-19. Study-level background: The samples span acute and convalescent COVID-19 from the United States, Italy and Spain. In each case, the material was cDNA or gDNA derived from T cells, B-cell-depleted T cells, or PBMCs.

Source study methods: Estimated nucleated cell counts came from reference gene primer amplification. This table comes from immunoSEQ multiplex PCR, and its TCRdb copy is limited to in-frame clones, with some not included. V and J calls plus clone size are reproduced from that table; the DNA served to infer D and trimming. The sample lists 70,000 to 95,000 clones, 88% occurring once. Germline assignment: CDR1 LGHNA and CDR2 YNFKEQ. CDR3 length: 17 amino acids. Trimming left V 2 bases short and J 1 base short, with 15 bases between. Sequencing input: peripheral blood. The rearrangement links TRBV4-2 to TRBJ2-1; D is unresolved. The TCR originated in a woman older than 75 with active COVID-19. In DNA, the CDR3 is TGTGCCAGCAGCCAACCAGCAGTCGCGGCTTCCTACAATGAGCAGTTCTTC. Its translation: CASSQPAVAASYNEQFF.